A selection of T cell receptor beta chains follows, all from one sample in a study of lymphopenia after photon versus proton radiotherapy. Using immunoSEQ multiplex PCR, the repertoire was profiled, and TCRdb retains in-frame clones only, with some absent. The table shows about 18,000 clones, with approximately 90% occurring only once. Material: peripheral blood, obtained from a patient treated with proton-based radiotherapy. Receptors were obtained from a man between 70 and 80 years old with pancreatic cancer. Both conserved end residues are part of each CDR3. Each record gives: CDR3 protein, V gene, J gene.

CDR3: CASSLEQGAMNTEAFF; V: TRBV7-2; J: TRBJ1-1
CDR3: CAIPWDTPRGGYTF; V: TRBV19; J: TRBJ1-2
CDR3: CASSEVGDTGELFF; V: TRBV6-4; J: TRBJ2-2
CDR3: CASSTTGDITEAFF; V: TRBV5-1; J: TRBJ1-1
CDR3: CASSLASWGSNYGYTF; V: TRBV7-2; J: TRBJ1-2
CDR3: CASSLEAGLSTEQFF; V: TRBV5-1; J: TRBJ2-1
CDR3: CASSLSRTKETQYF; V: TRBV5-6; J: TRBJ2-5
CDR3: CASSAGASGNTIYF; V: TRBV5-1; J: TRBJ1-3
CDR3: CASSLDHNGYTF; V: TRBV5-1; J: TRBJ1-2
CDR3: CASSRPPSQPQHF; V: TRBV6-4; J: TRBJ1-5
CDR3: CASNTQLNYGYTF; V: TRBV19; J: TRBJ1-2
CDR3: CASGDRVYEKLFF; V: TRBV2; J: TRBJ1-4
CDR3: CASSPRGASGEKLFF; V: TRBV25-1; J: TRBJ1-4
CDR3: CASSSVGYEQYF; V: TRBV7-9; J: TRBJ2-7